This entry lists 15 T cell receptor beta chains sequenced from one sample in a study of monozygotic twins with inflammatory bowel disease. TCRdb reprocessed the 5' RACE reads and keeps a single row for each CDR3 protein, giving no DNA. The table lists over 150,000 distinct CDR3 sequences. Sample: blood. These receptors were collected from a human donor with ulcerative colitis or Crohn's disease, or a healthy co-twin of an affected twin (not recorded which).

This chain joins TRBV28 and TRBJ1-2; the TCRdb D gene call, TRBD1, has no DNA to confirm it. CDR1 and CDR2 (germline): MDHEN, SYDVKM. The CDR3 is made up of 13 amino acids. The CDR3: CASSGTVNYGYTF.

This chain joins TRBV28 and TRBJ2-3; TCRdb's assignment of TRBD1 cannot be checked, as there is no DNA. This CDR3 spans 15 amino acids. From germline, CDR1 is MDHEN and CDR2 SYDVKM. The CDR3 here is CAREEQDTGADTQYF.

V is TRBV5-1 and J is TRBJ2-1; checking the TCRdb D call of TRBD2 is not possible without DNA. The CDR3 consists of 15 residues. Germline loops: CDR1 SGHRS, CDR2 YFSETQ. The CDR3 sequence: CASRGDPEPYNEQFF. The whole variable domain, filled in from reference TRBV5-1 and TRBJ2-1, reads KAGVTQTPRYLIKTRGQQVTLSCSPISGHRSVSWYQQTPGQGLQFLFEYFSETQRNKGNFPGRFSGRQFSNSRSEMNVSTLELGDSALYLCASRGDPEPYNEQFFGPGTRLTVL.

V is TRBV20-1 and J is TRBJ2-2; TCRdb returns TRBD2, unconfirmable since there is no DNA. The CDR3 is made up of 18 amino acids. The germline V gene has CDR1 DFQATT and CDR2 SNEGSKA (reference sequence). CDR3: CSARDFRGSGSRTGELFF.

The chain joins TRBV5-6 to TRBJ2-3; TCRdb's D call of TRBD1 is untestable without DNA. In germline, CDR1 is SGHDT, CDR2 YYEEEE. CDR3 size: 15 residues. CDR3 amino acids: CASSDTGGYTDTQYF.

The chain is built from TRBV5-6 and TRBJ2-1; TCRdb gives TRBD2 as the D gene, but with no DNA this cannot be confirmed. From germline, CDR1 is SGHDT and CDR2 YYEEEE. The CDR3 is 16 amino acids. The CDR3 loop is CASSYLKRAVPEEQFF.

The gene calls are TRBV2 and TRBJ1-5. CDR1 is SNHLY and CDR2 is FYNNEI in the germline V gene. CDR3 length equals 13 residues. The CDR3 loop is CASRKGFNQPQHF.

This rearrangement joins TRBV7-2 to TRBJ2-3. Germline loops: CDR1 SGHTA, CDR2 FQGNSA. This CDR3 is 15 amino acids long. CDR3 amino acids: CASSLGPASSNTQYF.

The genes are TRBV20-1 and TRBJ1-5; lacking DNA, the TRBD1 call made by TCRdb goes unchecked. This CDR3 is 16 amino acids long. The V gene's germline CDR1 is DFQATT and CDR2 SNEGSKA (reference sequence). The CDR3 sequence: CSANRDTRKGNQPQHF.

V usage is TRBV12-3 or TRBV12-4 and J usage is TRBJ1-1; without DNA, the TCRdb call of TRBD1 cannot be checked. This CDR3 has 14 amino acids. CDR3 sequence reads: CASSPLQGAKGAFF.

V usage is TRBV4-3 and J usage is TRBJ1-4. Germline CDR1 LGHNA, CDR2 YSLEER. This CDR3 is built from 16 residues. The CDR3: CASSQDMLANNEKLFF.

The chain couples TRBV5-6 to TRBJ2-1; as DNA is missing, the TRBD1 call by TCRdb cannot be tested. Germline lookup yields CDR1 SGHDT and CDR2 YYEEEE. CDR3 length: 17 residues. The CDR3 protein is CASSLTLGGLDYNEQFF.

V is TRBV20-1 and J is TRBJ1-5; absent DNA, TCRdb's TRBD1 call cannot be checked. Germline CDR1 reads DFQATT; CDR2 reads SNEGSKA (reference sequence). The CDR3 is made up of 18 amino acids. The CDR3 loop is CSARLFFSGADSHQPQHF.

The V gene is TRBV27, the J gene TRBJ2-5; TCRdb reports TRBD1, a call that lacks DNA to check it against. Germline V gene lookup returns CDR1 MNHEY and CDR2 SMNVEV (reference sequence). The CDR3 extends over 14 amino acids. CDR3 region: CASGPRDIQETQYF.

This chain uses TRBV13 with TRBJ1-6; TCRdb indicates TRBD1, and absent DNA this call remains unverified. CDR1 PRHDT and CDR2 FYEKMQ come from the germline V gene (reference sequence). The length of the CDR3 is 15 residues. The CDR3: CASSFSPGKGSPLHF.